Listed here are 4 T cell receptor beta chains from one sample, sequenced in a study of beta chain features in type 1 diabetes. General study points: Type 1 diabetes patients had TCRB CDR3s that were shorter (moderately but significantly so) in all four CD4+ subsets.

Reverse transcribing all isolated RNA meant expressed TCRB transcripts were sequenced. TCRdb's table, derived via immunoSEQ multiplex PCR, lists solely in-frame clones and lacks some. The sample shows a few hundred thousand clones, roughly 14% of them seen only once. These TCRs' antigens remain unknown. The sequencing input was naive CD4+ T cells from blood. These receptors were collected from a woman between 18 and 30 years old with type 1 diabetes.

This clone has a handful of counts. The rearrangement links TRBV19 to TRBJ1-5, with D uncertain. V lost 1 base, J lost 1 base, and 11 bases lay in between. This CDR3 contains 16 residues. Per the germline V gene, CDR1 is LNHDA and CDR2 is SQIVND (reference sequence). The CDR3 reads CASSIGVWRSNQPQHF. CDR3 DNA sequence: TGTGCCAGTAGTATAGGGGTCTGGAGGAGCAATCAGCCCCAGCATTTT.

This chain connects TRBV7-9 to TRBJ2-1; TRBD1 might be the D (6 bases). V gave up 0 bases and J gave up 0 bases, with 18 bases separating them. Germline values: CDR1 SEHNR, CDR2 FQNEAQ (reference sequence). This CDR3 has 19 amino acids. The CDR3 region is CASSLALGQASSSYNEQFF. Here the CDR3 DNA reads TGTGCCAGCAGCTTAGCCCTGGGACAAGCCTCATCCTCCTACAATGAGCAGTTCTTC.

The chain joins TRBV5-1 to TRBJ2-7, with 7 positions matching TRBD2. The V and J ends lost 1 base and 4 bases, in that order; junction bases with no gene match: 8. The germline V gene encodes CDR1 SGHRS and CDR2 YFSETQ. The length of the CDR3 is 15 residues. The CDR3 reads CASSLWQGGMYEQYV. In DNA form, the CDR3 reads TGCGCCAGCAGCTTGTGGCAGGGAGGGATGTACGAGCAGTACGTC.

The chain uses TRBV23-1 and TRBJ2-1, with D tentatively TRBD2 (7 bases). TRBV23-1 falls under the ORF class, with uncertain function. This CDR3 region has 18 residues. V was clipped by 3 bases and J by 6 bases, with 24 bases between them. CDR3 nucleotides: TGCGCCAGCAGTCATCCAAGCCAGGGGAGGGGCGGGAGCAATGAGCAGTTCTTC. Encoded protein: CASSHPSQGRGGSNEQFF.